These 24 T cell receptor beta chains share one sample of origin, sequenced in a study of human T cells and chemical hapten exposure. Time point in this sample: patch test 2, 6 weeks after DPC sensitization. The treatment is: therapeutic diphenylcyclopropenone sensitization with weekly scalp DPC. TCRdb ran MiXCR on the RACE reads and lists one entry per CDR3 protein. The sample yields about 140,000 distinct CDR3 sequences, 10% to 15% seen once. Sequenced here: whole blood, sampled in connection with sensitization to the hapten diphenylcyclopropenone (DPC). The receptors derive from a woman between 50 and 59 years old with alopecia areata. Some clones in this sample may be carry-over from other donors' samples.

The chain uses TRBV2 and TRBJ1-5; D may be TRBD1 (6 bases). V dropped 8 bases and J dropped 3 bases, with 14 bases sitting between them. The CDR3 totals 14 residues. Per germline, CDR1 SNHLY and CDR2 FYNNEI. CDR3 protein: CASSGHLNNQPQHF. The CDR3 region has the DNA TGTGCCAGCTCGGGACATCTTAACAATCAGCCCCAGCATTTT.

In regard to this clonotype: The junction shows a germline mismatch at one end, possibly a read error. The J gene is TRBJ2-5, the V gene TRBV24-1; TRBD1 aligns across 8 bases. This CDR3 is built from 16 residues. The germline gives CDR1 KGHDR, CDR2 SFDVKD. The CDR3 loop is CASSDAQGAPQETQYF. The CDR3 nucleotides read TGTGCCTCCAGTGACGCCCAGGGGGCTCCCCAAGAGACCCAGTACTTC.

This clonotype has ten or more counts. DNA of the CDR3: TGTGCCAGCTCACGGGCCTCCGCCTCTGGAAACACCATATATTTT. Its translation: CASSRASASGNTIYF. This sequence joins TRBV18 and TRBJ1-3; D is unclear. Germline assignment: CDR1 KGHSH and CDR2 LQKENI. This CDR3 is 15 amino acids long. V was trimmed by 4 bases and J by 0 bases, leaving 10 bases between them.

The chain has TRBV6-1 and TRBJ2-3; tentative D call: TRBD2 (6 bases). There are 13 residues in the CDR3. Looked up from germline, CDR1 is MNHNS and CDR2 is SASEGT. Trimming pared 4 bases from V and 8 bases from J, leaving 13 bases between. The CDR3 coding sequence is TGTGCCAGCAGTGTCACCCCAGCGGGTACGCAGTATTTT. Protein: CASSVTPAGTQYF.

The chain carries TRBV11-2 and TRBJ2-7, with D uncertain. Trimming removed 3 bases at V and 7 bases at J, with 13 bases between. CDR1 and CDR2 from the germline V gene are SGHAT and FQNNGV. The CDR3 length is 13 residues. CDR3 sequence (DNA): TGTGCCAGCAGCTTCTCTGGTGCCTCGGAGCAGTACTTC. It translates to CASSFSGASEQYF.

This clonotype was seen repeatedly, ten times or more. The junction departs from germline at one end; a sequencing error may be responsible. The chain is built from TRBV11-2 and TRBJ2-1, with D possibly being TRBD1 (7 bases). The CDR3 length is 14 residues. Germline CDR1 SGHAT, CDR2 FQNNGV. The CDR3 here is CASSPPGQYNERVF. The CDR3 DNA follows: TGTGCCAGCAGCCCGCCGGGACAGTACAATGAGCGGGTCTTC. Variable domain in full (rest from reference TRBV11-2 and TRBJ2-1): EAGVAQSPRYKIIEKRQSVAFWCNPISGHATLYWYQQILGQGPKLLIQFQNNGVVDDSQLPKDRFSAERLKGVDSTLKIQPAKLEDSAVYLCASSPPGQYNERVFGPGTRLTVL.

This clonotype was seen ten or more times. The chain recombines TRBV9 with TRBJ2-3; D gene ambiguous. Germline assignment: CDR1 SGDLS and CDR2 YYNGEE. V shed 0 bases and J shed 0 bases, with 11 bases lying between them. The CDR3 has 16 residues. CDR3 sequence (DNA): TGTGCCAGCAGCGTAGTCGCGGACCCTAGCACAGATACGCAGTATTTT. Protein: CASSVVADPSTDTQYF.

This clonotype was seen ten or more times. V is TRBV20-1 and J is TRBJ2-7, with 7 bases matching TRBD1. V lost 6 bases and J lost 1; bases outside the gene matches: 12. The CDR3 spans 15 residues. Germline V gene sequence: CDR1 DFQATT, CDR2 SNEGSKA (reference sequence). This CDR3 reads CSAPTSTGRSYEQYF. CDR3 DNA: TGCAGTGCCCCCACTTCGACAGGGCGGTCCTACGAGCAGTACTTC.

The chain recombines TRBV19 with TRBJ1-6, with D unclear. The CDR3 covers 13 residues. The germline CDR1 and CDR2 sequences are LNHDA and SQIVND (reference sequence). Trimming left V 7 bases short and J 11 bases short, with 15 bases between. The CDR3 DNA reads TGTGCCAGTAACCCGAGGGTTAAGGCACCCCTCCACTTT. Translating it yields CASNPRVKAPLHF. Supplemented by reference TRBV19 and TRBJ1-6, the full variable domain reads DGGITQSPKYLFRKEGQNVTLSCEQNLNHDAMYWYRQDPGQGLRLIYYSQIVNDFQKGDIAEGYSVSREKKESFPLTVTSAQKNPTAFYLCASNPRVKAPLHFGNGTRLTVT.

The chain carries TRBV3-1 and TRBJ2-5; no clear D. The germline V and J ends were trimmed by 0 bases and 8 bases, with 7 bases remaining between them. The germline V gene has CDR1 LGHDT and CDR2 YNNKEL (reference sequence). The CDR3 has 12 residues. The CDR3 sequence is CASSQDRKTQYF. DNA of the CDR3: TGTGCCAGCAGCCAAGACAGGAAAACCCAGTACTTC.

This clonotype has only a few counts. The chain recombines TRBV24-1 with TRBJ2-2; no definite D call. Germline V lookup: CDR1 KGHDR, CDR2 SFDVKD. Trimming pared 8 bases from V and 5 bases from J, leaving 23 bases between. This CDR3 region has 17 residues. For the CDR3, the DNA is TGTGCCACCATGGCAGGTCCGGAGAGGAAACCAACCGGGGAGCTGTTTTTT. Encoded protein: CATMAGPERKPTGELFF.

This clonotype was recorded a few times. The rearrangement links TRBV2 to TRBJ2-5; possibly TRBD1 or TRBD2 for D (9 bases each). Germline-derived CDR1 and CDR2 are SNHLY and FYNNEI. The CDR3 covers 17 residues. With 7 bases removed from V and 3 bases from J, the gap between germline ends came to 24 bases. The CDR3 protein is CASIGTGRSSGKETQYF. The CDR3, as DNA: TGTGCCAGCATTGGGACAGGGAGGTCTAGCGGGAAAGAGACCCAGTACTTC. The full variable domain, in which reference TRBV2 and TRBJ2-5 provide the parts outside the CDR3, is EPEVTQTPSHQVTQMGQEVILRCVPISNHLYFYWYRQILGQKVEFLVSFYNNEISEKSEIFDDQFSVERPDGSNFTLKIRSTKLEDSAMYFCASIGTGRSSGKETQYFGPGTRLLVL.

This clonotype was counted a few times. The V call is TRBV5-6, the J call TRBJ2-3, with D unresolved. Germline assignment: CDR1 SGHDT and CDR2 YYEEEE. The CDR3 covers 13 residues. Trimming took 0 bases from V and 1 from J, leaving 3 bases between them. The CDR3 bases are TGTGCCAGCAGCTTGGTCCGCACAGATACGCAGTATTTT. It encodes CASSLVRTDTQYF.

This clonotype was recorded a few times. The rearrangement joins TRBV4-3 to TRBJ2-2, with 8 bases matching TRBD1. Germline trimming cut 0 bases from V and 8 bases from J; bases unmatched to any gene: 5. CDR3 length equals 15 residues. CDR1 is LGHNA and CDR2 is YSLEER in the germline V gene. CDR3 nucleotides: TGCGCCAGCAGCCAAGATCAGGGGGCTGGAGGGGAGCTGTTTTTT. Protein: CASSQDQGAGGELFF.

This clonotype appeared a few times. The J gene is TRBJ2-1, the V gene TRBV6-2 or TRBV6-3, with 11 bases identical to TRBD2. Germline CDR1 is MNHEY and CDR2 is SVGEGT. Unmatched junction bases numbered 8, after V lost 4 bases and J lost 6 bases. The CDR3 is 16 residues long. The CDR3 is CASSFQLAGVGNEQFF. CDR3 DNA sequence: TGTGCCAGCAGTTTTCAACTAGCGGGAGTGGGCAATGAGCAGTTCTTC.

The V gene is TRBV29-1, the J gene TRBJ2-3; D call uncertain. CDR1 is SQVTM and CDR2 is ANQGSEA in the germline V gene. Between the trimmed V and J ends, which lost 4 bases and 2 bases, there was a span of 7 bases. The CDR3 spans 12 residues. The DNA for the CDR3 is TGCAGCGTTGGAGGAGACACAGATACGCAGTATTTT. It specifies CSVGGDTDTQYF.

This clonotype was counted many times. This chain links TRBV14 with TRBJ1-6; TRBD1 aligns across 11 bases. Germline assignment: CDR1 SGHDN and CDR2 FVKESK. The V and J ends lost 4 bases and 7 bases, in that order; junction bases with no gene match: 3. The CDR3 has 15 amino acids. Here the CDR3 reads CASSRTGGGNSPLHF. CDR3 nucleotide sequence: TGTGCCAGCAGCCGGACAGGGGGCGGAAATTCACCCCTCCACTTT.

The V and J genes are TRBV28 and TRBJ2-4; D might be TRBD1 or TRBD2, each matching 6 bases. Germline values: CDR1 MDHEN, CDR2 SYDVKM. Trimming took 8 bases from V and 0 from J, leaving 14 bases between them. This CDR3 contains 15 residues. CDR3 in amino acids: CASHARGLAKNIQYF. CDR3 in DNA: TGTGCCAGCCACGCTCGGGGGCTAGCCAAAAACATTCAGTACTTC.

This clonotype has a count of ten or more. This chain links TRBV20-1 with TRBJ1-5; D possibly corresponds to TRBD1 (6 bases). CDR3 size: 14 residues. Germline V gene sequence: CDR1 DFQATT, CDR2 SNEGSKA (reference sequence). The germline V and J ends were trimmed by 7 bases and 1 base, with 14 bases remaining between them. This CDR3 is CSVEQGWSNQPQHF. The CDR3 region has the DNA TGCAGTGTGGAACAGGGATGGAGCAATCAGCCCCAGCATTTT.

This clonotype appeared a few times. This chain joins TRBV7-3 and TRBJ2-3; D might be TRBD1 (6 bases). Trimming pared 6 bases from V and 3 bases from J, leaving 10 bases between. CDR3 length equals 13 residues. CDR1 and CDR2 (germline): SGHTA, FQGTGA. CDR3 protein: CASRSTGTDTQYF. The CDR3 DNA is TGTGCCAGCAGATCTACAGGGACAGATACGCAGTATTTT.

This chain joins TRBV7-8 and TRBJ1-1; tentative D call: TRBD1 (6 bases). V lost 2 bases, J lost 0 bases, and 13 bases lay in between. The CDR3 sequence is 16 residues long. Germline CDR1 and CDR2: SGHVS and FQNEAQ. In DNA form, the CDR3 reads TGTGCCAGCAGCTTATGGGGGCGTCGCATGAACACTGAAGCTTTCTTT. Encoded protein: CASSLWGRRMNTEAFF.

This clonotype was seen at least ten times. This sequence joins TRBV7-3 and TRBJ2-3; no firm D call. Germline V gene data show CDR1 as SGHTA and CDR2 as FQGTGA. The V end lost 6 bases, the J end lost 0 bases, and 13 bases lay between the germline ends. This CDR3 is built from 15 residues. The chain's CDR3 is CASSRSGGSTDTQYF. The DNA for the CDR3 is TGTGCCAGCAGTCGCTCCGGCGGTAGCACAGATACGCAGTATTTT.

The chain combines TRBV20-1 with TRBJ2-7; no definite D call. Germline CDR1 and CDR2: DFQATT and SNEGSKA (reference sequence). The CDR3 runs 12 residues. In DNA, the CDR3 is TGCATCGGCTGTCTGTGGAGCTACGAGCAGTACTTC. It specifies CIGCLWSYEQYF.

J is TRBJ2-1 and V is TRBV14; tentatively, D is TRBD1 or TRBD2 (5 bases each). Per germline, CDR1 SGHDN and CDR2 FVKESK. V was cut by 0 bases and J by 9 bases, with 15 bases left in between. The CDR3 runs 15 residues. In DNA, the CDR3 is TGTGCCAGCAGCCAAGATCCCATCCCCGGGACTGAGCAGTTCTTC. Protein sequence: CASSQDPIPGTEQFF.